This T cell receptor (beta chain) derives from a study of response to subunit inactivated influenza vaccine (dated by TCRdb to 2017 to 2018). The study in broad terms: Deep quantitative T cell receptor repertoire profiling was used in the study to track responses to a trivalent subunit inactivated influenza vaccine.

This clonotype was recorded at least ten times. It lacks a known antigen. Nothing much larger sits one base from this clone, and base qualities are not available. The research as a whole found: It was suggested by the authors that each seasonal influenza vaccination may recruit only a limited number of new T cells.

Library creation used RT-PCR. Sequencing instrument: Illumina HiSeq 2500. Using fastp trimming at Q25 and MiXCR clonotype assembly, TCRdb reanalyzed the public sequencing data and kept in-frame beta chains. Each record represents a unique CDR3 protein, reported with the most common genes and DNA among its rows. The sample profile shows about 780,000 distinct CDR3 sequences; roughly 18% of them were found once. The ten biggest clones cover roughly 10% of the sample. This material consisted of PBMCs from blood, taken more than 4 days after vaccination. The clonotype was recovered from a man in his forties or fifties who received an inactivated influenza vaccine. Donor details come from another sample of the same person, matched by shared clones.

The CDR3 reads as follows: CASSFGTGYGEQYF. The bases are TGCGCCAGCAGCTTCGGGACAGGGTATGGTGAGCAGTACTTC. The chain links TRBV5-1 with TRBJ2-7, with 9 bases aligning to TRBD1. V loses 2 bases at its end and J loses 7 bases; junction bases beyond the gene matches: 7. The CDR3 numbers 14 residues from cysteine through phenylalanine. The DNA shown is the 42-base CDR3, in frame from base 1. The germline V gene supplies CDR1 SGHRS and CDR2 YFSETQ.